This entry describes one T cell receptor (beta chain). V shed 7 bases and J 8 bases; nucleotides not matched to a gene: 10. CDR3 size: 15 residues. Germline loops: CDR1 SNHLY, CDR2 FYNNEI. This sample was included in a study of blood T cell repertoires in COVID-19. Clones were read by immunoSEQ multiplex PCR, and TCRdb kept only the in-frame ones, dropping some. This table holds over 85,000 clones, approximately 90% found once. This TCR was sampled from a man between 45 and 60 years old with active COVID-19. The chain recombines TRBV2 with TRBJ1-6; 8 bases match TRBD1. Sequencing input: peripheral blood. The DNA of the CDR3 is TGTGCCAGCATCCCGACAGGGGTGGTGGATTCACCCCTCCACTTT. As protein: CASIPTGVVDSPLHF.